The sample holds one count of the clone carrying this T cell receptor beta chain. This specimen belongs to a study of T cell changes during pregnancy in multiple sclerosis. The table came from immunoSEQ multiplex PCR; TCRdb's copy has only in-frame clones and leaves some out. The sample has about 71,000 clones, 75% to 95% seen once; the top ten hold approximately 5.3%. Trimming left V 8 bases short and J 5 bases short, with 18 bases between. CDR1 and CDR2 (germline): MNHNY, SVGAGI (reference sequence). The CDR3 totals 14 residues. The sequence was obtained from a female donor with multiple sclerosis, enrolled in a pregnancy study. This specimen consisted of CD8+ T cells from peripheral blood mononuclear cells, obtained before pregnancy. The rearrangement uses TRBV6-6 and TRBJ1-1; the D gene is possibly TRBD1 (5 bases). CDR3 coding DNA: TGTGCCAGCCGGGTACCGGGGGGGAGGACTGAAGCTTTCTTT. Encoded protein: CASRVPGGRTEAFF.